One sample yielded the 3 T cell receptor beta chains listed below, sequenced in a study of blood T cell repertoires in COVID-19. Profiling relied on immunoSEQ multiplex PCR, and the TCRdb table lists in-frame clones only, not all of them. The data contain fewer than 300,000 clones, less than 90% of them singletons. The sequencing sample was made of peripheral blood. These receptors were obtained from a human donor in a cohort sampled during active COVID-19.

The chain is built from TRBV27 and TRBJ1-2; the match to TRBD1 covers 8 bases. Per the germline V gene, CDR1 is MNHEY and CDR2 is SMNVEV (reference sequence). This CDR3 is built from 19 residues. Trimming removed 4 bases from V and 8 bases from J; junction bases left unmatched: 24. The CDR3 reads CASSSLVDFVLQGAYGYTF. The CDR3 DNA sequence: TGTGCCAGCAGTTCCCTCGTAGATTTTGTCCTCCAGGGGGCTTACGGCTACACCTTC.

The CDR3 DNA reads as TGCGCCAGCAGCTTACAGGGGGCCGGTGAGCAGTTCTTC. This translates into CASSLQGAGEQFF. The genes are TRBV5-1 and TRBJ2-1; TRBD1 aligns across 9 bases. V dropped 2 bases and J dropped 9; count of bases not matched to a gene: 3. Looked up from germline, CDR1 is SGHRS and CDR2 is YFSETQ. This CDR3 region has 13 residues. Based on the CDR3 plus reference TRBV5-1 and TRBJ2-1, the full variable domain is KAGVTQTPRYLIKTRGQQVTLSCSPISGHRSVSWYQQTPGQGLQFLFEYFSETQRNKGNFPGRFSGRQFSNSRSEMNVSTLELGDSALYLCASSLQGAGEQFFGPGTRLTVL.

J is TRBJ2-6 and V is TRBV6-2 or TRBV6-3; D is unclear. Germline-derived CDR1 and CDR2 are MNHEY and SVGEGT. The CDR3 runs 15 residues. Trimming left V 2 bases short and J 1 base short, with 6 bases between. CDR3 sequence reads: CASSYDRSGANVLTF. The CDR3, as DNA: TGTGCCAGCAGTTACGATAGATCTGGGGCCAACGTCCTGACTTTC.